A selection of T cell receptor beta chains follows, all from one sample in a study of CD8+ T cells in alopecia areata. TCRdb keeps only in-frame clones here, not all; method: immunoSEQ multiplex PCR. The table includes 150,000 to 200,000 clones, about three fifths detected once. The sequenced sample was CD4+ T cells sorted from blood, obtained at week 24, from a patient treated with tofacitinib. Receptors were obtained from a human donor with alopecia areata. Each CDR3 is given with its conserved first and last residue. Fields, in order: clone size, V gene, CDR3 protein. Expanded clones get a size class; other rows say once, few or many, or leave the size out.

clone_size: NA
v_call: TRBV27
cdr3_aa: CASSLQSGTQYF

clone_size: NA
v_call: TRBV29-1
cdr3_aa: CSAETGGWYSYGYTF

clone_size: NA
v_call: TRBV5-6
cdr3_aa: CASSSKIGWNSPLHF

clone_size: NA
v_call: TRBV5-1
cdr3_aa: CASSTRVNAEAFF

clone_size: NA
v_call: TRBV4-3
cdr3_aa: CASSPTSGGGYEQFF

clone_size: NA
v_call: TRBV4-3
cdr3_aa: CASSQDLPAGQENIQYF

clone_size: NA
v_call: TRBV30
cdr3_aa: CASSTGLNSPLHF

clone_size: NA
v_call: TRBV9
cdr3_aa: CASSPVSGYGYTF

clone_size: NA
v_call: TRBV30
cdr3_aa: CACSAGELFF

clone_size: NA
v_call: TRBV7-2
cdr3_aa: CASSFRSNQPQHF

clone_size: few
v_call: TRBV9
cdr3_aa: CASRQGASGANVLTF

clone_size: NA
v_call: TRBV19
cdr3_aa: CASNTGPSNQPQHF

clone_size: NA
v_call: TRBV21-1
cdr3_aa: CASTPGGTIKYF

clone_size: NA
v_call: TRBV29-1
cdr3_aa: CSATPGRDQPQHF

clone_size: NA
v_call: TRBV29-1
cdr3_aa: CSVGLTSGTDTQYF

clone_size: NA
v_call: TRBV29-1
cdr3_aa: CSVDRGQGKGTEAFF

clone_size: NA
v_call: TRBV5-1
cdr3_aa: CASSTGAGRDTQYF

clone_size: few
v_call: TRBV18
cdr3_aa: CASSPRDNTGELFF

clone_size: NA
v_call: TRBV29-1
cdr3_aa: CSVMAMENTEAFF

clone_size: NA
v_call: TRBV5-6
cdr3_aa: CASRSQGVGSDTQYF

clone_size: NA
v_call: TRBV5-4
cdr3_aa: CASSLGLNTEAFF

clone_size: NA
v_call: TRBV10-3
cdr3_aa: CAISSGAGQGDSPLHF

clone_size: NA
v_call: TRBV5-1
cdr3_aa: CASSGQEGTGELFF

clone_size: NA
v_call: TRBV7-6
cdr3_aa: CASSQRGVYGYTF

clone_size: NA
v_call: TRBV27
cdr3_aa: CASSLWADSYNEQFF

clone_size: NA
v_call: TRBV10-3
cdr3_aa: CAISELDRGLQGYTF

clone_size: few
v_call: TRBV14
cdr3_aa: CASSQVSGNTEAFF

clone_size: NA
v_call: TRBV2
cdr3_aa: CATGLRGTDTQYF

clone_size: NA
v_call: TRBV5-1
cdr3_aa: CASSLNRLAYSYGYTF

clone_size: NA
v_call: TRBV29-1
cdr3_aa: CSVDSGTGGNVAEAFF

clone_size: NA
v_call: TRBV18
cdr3_aa: CASSPGQGFHGYTF

clone_size: medium-sized
v_call: TRBV10-3
cdr3_aa: CAITGAGTLRKQFF

clone_size: NA
v_call: TRBV19
cdr3_aa: CASSFLAGPANTGELFF

clone_size: few
v_call: TRBV10-3
cdr3_aa: CAITRSEGTEAFF

clone_size: NA
v_call: TRBV4-3
cdr3_aa: CASSQDGVRGLNGYTF

clone_size: few
v_call: TRBV2
cdr3_aa: CASRRGRDTEAFF

clone_size: few
v_call: TRBV6-5
cdr3_aa: CASSSTVRVNEQFF

clone_size: NA
v_call: TRBV2
cdr3_aa: CASSEGGGQPQHF

clone_size: NA
v_call: TRBV30
cdr3_aa: CAWSTGQETQYF

clone_size: NA
v_call: TRBV2
cdr3_aa: CASTGAGGTTDTQYF

clone_size: few
v_call: TRBV12-5
cdr3_aa: CASGLAFGGTSGTGELFF

clone_size: NA
v_call: TRBV30
cdr3_aa: CAWSVSSTWYF

clone_size: NA
v_call: TRBV30
cdr3_aa: CAWSSGGVRYGYTF

clone_size: NA
v_call: TRBV19
cdr3_aa: CASSIAETYEQYF

clone_size: NA
v_call: TRBV29-1
cdr3_aa: CSVEDFGVGAFF

clone_size: few
v_call: TRBV30
cdr3_aa: CAWISRGLTDTQYF

clone_size: NA
v_call: TRBV12-5
cdr3_aa: CASGLGTGPRETQYF

clone_size: once
v_call: TRBV25-1
cdr3_aa: CASSAPGQGRYEQYF

clone_size: NA
v_call: TRBV1
cdr3_aa: CTRTSGGEHGQETQYF

clone_size: many
v_call: TRBV7-2
cdr3_aa: CASSQDGYTYEQYF

clone_size: NA
v_call: TRBV29-1
cdr3_aa: CSVSLTSGGATDTQYF

clone_size: NA
v_call: TRBV19
cdr3_aa: CASSSTLVVKNIQYF

clone_size: NA
v_call: TRBV5-1
cdr3_aa: CASSGGPNEQFF

clone_size: NA
v_call: TRBV29-1
cdr3_aa: CSVSQGAYEQYF

clone_size: NA
v_call: TRBV18
cdr3_aa: CASSPFAGSIYEQYF